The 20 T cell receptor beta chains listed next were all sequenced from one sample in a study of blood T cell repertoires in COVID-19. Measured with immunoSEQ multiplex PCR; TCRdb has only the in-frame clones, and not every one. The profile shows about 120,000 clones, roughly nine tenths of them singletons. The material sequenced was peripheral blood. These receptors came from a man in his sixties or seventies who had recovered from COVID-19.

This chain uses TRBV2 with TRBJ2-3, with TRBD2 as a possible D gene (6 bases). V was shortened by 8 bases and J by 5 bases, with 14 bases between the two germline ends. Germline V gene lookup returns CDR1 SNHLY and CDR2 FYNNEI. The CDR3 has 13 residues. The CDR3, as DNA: TGTGCCAGCGCCCCGGGGGTGGGAGATACGCAGTATTTT. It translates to CASAPGVGDTQYF.

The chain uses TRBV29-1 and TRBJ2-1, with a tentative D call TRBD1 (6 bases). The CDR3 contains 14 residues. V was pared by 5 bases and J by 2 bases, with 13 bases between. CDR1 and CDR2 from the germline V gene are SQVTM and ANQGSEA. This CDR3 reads CSVSRAGAYNEQFF. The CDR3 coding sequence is TGCAGCGTTTCCCGGGCAGGGGCCTACAATGAGCAGTTCTTC.

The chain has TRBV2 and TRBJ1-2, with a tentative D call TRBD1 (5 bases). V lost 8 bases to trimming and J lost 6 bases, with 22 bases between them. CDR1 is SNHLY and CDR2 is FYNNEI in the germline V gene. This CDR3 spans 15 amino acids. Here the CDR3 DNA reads TGTGCCAGCGATTGGGAGATGGAGGGGATGAATGGCTACACCTTC. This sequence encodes CASDWEMEGMNGYTF. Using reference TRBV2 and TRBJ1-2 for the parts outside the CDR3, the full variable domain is EPEVTQTPSHQVTQMGQEVILRCVPISNHLYFYWYRQILGQKVEFLVSFYNNEISEKSEIFDDQFSVERPDGSNFTLKIRSTKLEDSAMYFCASDWEMEGMNGYTFGSGTRLTVV.

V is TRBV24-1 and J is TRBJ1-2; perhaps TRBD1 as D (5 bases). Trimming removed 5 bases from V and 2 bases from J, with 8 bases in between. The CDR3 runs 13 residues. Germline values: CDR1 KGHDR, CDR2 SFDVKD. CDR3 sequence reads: CATSAGINYGYTF. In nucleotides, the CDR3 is TGTGCCACCAGTGCAGGGATAAACTATGGCTACACCTTC.

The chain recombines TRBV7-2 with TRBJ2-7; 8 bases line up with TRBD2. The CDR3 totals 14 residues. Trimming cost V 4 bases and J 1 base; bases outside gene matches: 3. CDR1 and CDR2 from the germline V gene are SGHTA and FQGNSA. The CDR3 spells CASSSTSASYEQYF. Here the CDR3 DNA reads TGTGCCAGCAGCTCGACTAGCGCATCCTACGAGCAGTACTTC.

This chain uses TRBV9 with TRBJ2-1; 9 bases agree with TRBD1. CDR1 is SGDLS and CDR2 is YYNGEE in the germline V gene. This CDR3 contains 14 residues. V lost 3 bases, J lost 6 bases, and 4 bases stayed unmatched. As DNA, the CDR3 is TGTGCCAGCAGCGGTGGGACAGGGAGCAATGAGCAGTTCTTC. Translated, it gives CASSGGTGSNEQFF.

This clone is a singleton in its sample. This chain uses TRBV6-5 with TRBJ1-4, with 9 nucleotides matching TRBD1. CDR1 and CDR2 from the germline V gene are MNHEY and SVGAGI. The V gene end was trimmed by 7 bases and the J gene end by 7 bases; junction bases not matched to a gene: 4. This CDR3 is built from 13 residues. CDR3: CASKDRGSEKLFF. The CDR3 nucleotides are TGTGCCAGCAAGGACAGGGGAAGTGAAAAACTGTTTTTT.

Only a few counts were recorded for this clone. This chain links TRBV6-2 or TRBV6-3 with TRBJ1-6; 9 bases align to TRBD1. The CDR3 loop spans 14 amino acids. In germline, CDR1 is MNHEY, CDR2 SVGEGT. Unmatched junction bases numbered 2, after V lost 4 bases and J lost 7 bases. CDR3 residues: CASSSGTGNSPLHF. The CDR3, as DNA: TGTGCCAGCAGTTCCGGGACAGGGAATTCACCCCTCCACTTT.

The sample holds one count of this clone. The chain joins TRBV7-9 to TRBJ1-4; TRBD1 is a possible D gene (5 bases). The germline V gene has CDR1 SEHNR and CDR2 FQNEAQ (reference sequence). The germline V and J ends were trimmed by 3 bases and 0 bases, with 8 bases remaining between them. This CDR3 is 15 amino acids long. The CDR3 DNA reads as TGTGCCAGCAGCTTTCGGACATCAACTAATGAAAAACTGTTTTTT. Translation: CASSFRTSTNEKLFF.

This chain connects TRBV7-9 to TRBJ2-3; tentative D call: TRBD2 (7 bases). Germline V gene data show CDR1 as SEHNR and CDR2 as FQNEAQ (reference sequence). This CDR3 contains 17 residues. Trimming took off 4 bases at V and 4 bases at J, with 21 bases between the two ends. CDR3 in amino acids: CASSSDRGQRGSDTQYF. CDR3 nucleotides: TGTGCCAGCAGCTCCGATCGGGGGCAGCGGGGATCAGATACGCAGTATTTT.

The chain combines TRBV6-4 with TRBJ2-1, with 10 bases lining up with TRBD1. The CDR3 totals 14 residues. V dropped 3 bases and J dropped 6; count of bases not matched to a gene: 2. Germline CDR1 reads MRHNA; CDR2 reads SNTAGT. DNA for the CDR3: TGTGCCAGCAGTGAGAGGACAGGGGGCAATGAGCAGTTCTTC. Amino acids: CASSERTGGNEQFF.

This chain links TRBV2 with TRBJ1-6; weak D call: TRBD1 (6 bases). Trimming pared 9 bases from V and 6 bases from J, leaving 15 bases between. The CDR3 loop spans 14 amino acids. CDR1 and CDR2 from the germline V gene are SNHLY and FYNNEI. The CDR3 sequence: CASLLQGTNSPLHF. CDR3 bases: TGTGCCAGTTTGTTGCAGGGGACTAATTCACCCCTCCACTTT.

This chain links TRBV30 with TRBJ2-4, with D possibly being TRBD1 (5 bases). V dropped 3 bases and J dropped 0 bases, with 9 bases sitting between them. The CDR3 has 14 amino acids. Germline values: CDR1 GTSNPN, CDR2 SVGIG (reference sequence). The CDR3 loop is CAWSRQLAKNIQYF. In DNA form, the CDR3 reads TGTGCCTGGAGCCGACAGCTAGCCAAAAACATTCAGTACTTC.

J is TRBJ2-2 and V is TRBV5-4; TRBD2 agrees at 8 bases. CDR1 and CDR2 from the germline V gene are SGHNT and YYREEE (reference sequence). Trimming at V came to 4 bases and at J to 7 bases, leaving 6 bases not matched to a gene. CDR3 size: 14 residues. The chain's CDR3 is CASSASGTSGELFF. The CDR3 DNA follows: TGTGCCAGCAGCGCCTCCGGGACTAGCGGGGAGCTGTTTTTT.

CDR3 bases: TGCGCCAGCAGCTTGGAGGGGGCCGTCCCCACAGATACGCAGTATTTT. Translated, it gives CASSLEGAVPTDTQYF. The chain couples TRBV5-1 to TRBJ2-3; 7 bases align to TRBD1. The CDR3 sequence is 16 residues long. J lost 2 bases, V lost 0 bases, and 6 bases had no gene match. Germline V gene sequence: CDR1 SGHRS, CDR2 YFSETQ.

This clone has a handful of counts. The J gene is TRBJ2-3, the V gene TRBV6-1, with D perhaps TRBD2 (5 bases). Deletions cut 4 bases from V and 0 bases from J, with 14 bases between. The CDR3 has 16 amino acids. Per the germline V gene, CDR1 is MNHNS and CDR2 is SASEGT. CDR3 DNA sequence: TGTGCCAGCAGTGCTCAGCGGTTCTCTAGCACAGATACGCAGTATTTT. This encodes CASSAQRFSSTDTQYF.

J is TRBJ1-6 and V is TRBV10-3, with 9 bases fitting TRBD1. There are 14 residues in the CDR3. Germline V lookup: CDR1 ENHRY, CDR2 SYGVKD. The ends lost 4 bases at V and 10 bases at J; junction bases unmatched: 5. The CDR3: CAISGGQGRSPLHF. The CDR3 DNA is TGTGCCATCAGTGGGGGACAGGGAAGGTCACCCCTCCACTTT.

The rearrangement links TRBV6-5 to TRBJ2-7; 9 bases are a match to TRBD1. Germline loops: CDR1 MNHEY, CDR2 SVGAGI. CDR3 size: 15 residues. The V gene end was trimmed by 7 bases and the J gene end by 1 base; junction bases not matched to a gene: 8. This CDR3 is CASTARDRASYEQYF. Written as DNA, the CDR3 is TGTGCCAGCACGGCTCGGGACAGGGCGTCCTACGAGCAGTACTTC.

The CDR3 region is CASSGEQQETQYF. CDR3 DNA: TGTGCCAGCAGTGGGGAGCAGCAAGAGACCCAGTACTTC. This chain uses TRBV2 with TRBJ2-5, with TRBD2 as a possible D gene (5 bases). Trimming pared 4 bases from V and 2 bases from J, leaving 8 bases between. The CDR3 spans 13 residues. Germline CDR1 and CDR2: SNHLY and FYNNEI. Looking up the rest from reference TRBV2 and TRBJ2-5 gives the full variable domain: EPEVTQTPSHQVTQMGQEVILRCVPISNHLYFYWYRQILGQKVEFLVSFYNNEISEKSEIFDDQFSVERPDGSNFTLKIRSTKLEDSAMYFCASSGEQQETQYFGPGTRLLVL.

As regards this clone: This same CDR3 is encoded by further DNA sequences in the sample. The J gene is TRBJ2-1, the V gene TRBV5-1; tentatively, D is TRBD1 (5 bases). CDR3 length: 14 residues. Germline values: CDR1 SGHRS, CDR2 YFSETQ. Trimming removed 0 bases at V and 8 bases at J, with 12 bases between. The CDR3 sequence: CASSLAQVGDEQFF. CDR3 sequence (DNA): TGCGCCAGCAGCTTGGCACAGGTAGGCGATGAGCAGTTCTTC.